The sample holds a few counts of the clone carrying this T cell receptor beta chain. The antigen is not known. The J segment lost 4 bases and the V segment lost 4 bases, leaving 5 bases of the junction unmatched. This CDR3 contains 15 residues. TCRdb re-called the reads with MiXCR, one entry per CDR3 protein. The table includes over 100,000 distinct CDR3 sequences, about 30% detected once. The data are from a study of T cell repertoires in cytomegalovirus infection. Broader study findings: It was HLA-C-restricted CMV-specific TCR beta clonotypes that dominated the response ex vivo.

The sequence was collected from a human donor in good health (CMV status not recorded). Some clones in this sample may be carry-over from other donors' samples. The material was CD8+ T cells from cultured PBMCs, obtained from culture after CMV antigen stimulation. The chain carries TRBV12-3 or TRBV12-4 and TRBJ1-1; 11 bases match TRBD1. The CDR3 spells CASSSTGTGGTEAFF. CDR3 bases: TGTGCCAGCAGTTCGACCGGGACAGGGGGCACTGAAGCTTTCTTT.